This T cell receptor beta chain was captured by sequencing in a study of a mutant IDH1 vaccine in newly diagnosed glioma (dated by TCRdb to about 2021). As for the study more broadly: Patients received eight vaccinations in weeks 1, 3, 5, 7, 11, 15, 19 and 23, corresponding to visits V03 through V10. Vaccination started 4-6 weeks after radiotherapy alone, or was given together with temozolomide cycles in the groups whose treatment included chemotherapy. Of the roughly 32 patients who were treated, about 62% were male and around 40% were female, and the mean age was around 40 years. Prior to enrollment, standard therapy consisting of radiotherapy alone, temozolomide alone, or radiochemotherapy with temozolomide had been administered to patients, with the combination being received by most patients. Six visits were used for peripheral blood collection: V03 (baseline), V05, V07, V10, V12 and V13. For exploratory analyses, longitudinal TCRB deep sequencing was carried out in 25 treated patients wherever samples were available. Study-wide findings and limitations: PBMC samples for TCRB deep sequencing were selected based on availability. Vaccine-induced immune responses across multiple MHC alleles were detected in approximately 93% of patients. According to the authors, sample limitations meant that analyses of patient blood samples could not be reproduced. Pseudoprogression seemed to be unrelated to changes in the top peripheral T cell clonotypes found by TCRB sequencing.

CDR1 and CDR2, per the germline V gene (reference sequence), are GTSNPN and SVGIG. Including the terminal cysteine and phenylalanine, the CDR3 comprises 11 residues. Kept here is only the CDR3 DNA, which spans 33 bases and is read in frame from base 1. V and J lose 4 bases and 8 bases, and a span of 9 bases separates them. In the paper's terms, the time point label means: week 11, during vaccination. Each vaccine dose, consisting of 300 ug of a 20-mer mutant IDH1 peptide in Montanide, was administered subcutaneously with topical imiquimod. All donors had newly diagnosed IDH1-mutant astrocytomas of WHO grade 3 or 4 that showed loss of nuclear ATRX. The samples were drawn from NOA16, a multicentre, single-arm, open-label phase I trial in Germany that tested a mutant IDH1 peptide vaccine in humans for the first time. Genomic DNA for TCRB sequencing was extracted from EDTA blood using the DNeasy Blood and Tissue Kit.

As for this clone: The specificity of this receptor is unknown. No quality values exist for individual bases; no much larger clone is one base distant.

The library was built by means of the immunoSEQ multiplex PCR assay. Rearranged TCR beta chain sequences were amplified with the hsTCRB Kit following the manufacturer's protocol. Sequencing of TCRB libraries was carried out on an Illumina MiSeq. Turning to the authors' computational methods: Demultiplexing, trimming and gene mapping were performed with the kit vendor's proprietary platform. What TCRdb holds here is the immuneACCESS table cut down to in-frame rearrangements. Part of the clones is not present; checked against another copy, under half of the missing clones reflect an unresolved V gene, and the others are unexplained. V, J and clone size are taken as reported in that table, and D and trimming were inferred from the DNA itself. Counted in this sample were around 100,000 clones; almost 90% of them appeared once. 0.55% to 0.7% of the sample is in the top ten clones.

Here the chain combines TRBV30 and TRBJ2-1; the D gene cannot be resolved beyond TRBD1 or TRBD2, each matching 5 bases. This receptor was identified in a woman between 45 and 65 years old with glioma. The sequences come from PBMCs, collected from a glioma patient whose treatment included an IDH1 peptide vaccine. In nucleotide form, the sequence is TGTGCCTGGACCGGGGCGGATGAGCAGTTCTTC. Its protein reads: CAWTGADEQFF.